At least ten counts were recorded for the clone carrying this T cell receptor (beta chain). Its antigen is undetermined. The germline V gene encodes CDR1 SGHRS and CDR2 YFSETQ. Trimming took 3 bases from V and 13 from J; bases not matched to a gene: 10. The CDR3 totals 13 residues. This sample is drawn from a study of molecular identifiers for immune sequencing clone quantification. Findings and limits, study-wide: Jurkat TCR RNA from one cell was spiked into more than 800,000 naive cells, and it was reportedly detectable there.

TCRdb re-called the PCR reads with MiXCR, one entry per CDR3 protein. This sample has fewer than 350,000 distinct CDR3 sequences, with 24% found just once. Isolation of naive CD8 T cells was achieved by sorting on a CD8+CD4-CCR7+CD45RA+ phenotype. The chain carries TRBV5-1 and TRBJ2-1, with 7 bases that match TRBD1. Source material: naive CD8+ T cells from blood, with Jurkat cell RNA spiked in. Subset defined: FACS-sorted CD8+CD4-CCR7+CD45RA+ naive T cells. This receptor was obtained from a human donor in good health. Some libraries in this study had Jurkat cell RNA spiked in. As DNA, the CDR3 is TGCGCCAGCAGCTCTCCGCCAGGGGGTTCCCAGTTCTTC. Protein: CASSSPPGGSQFF.